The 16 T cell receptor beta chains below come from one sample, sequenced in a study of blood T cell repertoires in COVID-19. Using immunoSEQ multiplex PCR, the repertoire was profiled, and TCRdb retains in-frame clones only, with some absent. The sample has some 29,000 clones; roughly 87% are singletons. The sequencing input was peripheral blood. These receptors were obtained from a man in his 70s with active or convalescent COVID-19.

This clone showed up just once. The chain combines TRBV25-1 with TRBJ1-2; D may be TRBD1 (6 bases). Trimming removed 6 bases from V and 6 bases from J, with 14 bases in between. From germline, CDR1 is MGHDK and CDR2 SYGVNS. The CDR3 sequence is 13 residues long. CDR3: CASRRSGDNGYTF. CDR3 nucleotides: TGTGCCAGCAGAAGGTCAGGGGACAATGGCTACACCTTC.

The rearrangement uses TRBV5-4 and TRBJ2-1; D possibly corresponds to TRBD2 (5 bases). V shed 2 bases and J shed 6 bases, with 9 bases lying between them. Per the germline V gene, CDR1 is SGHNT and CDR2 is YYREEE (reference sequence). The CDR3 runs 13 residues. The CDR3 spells CASSFPSTNEQFF. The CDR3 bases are TGTGCCAGCAGCTTCCCTAGCACCAATGAGCAGTTCTTC.

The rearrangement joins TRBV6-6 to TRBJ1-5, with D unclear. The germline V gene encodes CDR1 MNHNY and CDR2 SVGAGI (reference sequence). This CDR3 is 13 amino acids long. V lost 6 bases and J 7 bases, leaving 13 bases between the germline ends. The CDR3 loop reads CASSRSREQPQHF. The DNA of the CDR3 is TGTGCCAGCAGCCGGAGCCGGGAGCAGCCCCAGCATTTT.

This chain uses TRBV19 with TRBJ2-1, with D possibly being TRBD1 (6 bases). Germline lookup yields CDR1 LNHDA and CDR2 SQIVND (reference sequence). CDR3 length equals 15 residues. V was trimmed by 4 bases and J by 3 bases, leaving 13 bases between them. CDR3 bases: TGTGCCAGTAGTAGTTTCAGGACAGACTACAATGAGCAGTTCTTC. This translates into CASSSFRTDYNEQFF.

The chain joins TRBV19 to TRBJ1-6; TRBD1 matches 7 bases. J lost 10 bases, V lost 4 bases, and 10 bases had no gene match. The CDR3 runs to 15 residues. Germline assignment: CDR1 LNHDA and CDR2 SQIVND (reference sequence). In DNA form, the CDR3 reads TGTGCCAGTAGTACACAGGGGTTGGTTAACTCACCCCTCCACTTT. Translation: CASSTQGLVNSPLHF.

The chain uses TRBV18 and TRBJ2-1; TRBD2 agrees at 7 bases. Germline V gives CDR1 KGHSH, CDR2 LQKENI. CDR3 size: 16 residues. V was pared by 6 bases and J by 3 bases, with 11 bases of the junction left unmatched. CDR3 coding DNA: TGTGCCAGCTCCTCTACCCTAGCGGAGGTCTACAATGAGCAGTTCTTC. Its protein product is CASSSTLAEVYNEQFF.

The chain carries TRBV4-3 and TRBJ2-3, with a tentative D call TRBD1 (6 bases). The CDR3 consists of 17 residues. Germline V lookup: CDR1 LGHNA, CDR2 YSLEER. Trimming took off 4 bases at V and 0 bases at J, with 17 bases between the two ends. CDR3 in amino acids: CASSRGGGLGSTDTQYF. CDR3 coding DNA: TGCGCCAGCAGCCGGGGTGGGGGCCTTGGGAGCACAGATACGCAGTATTTT.

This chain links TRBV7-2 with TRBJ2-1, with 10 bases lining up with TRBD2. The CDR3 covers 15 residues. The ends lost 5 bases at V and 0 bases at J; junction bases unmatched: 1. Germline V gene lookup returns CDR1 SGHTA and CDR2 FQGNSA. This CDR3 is CASSRTSGSYNEQFF. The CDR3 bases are TGTGCCAGCAGCCGGACTAGCGGCTCCTACAATGAGCAGTTCTTC.

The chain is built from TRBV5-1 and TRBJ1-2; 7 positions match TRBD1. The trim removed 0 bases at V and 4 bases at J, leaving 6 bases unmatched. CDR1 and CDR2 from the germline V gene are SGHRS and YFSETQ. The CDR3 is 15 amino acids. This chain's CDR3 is CASSLVQGGFYGYTF. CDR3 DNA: TGCGCCAGCAGCTTGGTTCAGGGGGGATTCTATGGCTACACCTTC.

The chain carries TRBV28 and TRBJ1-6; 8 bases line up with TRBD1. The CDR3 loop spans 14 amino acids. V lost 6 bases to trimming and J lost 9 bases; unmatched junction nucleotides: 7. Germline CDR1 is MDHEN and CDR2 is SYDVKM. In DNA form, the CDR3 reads TGTGCCAGCAGCCGCGACAGGGGCGGTTCACCCCTCCACTTT. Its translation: CASSRDRGGSPLHF.

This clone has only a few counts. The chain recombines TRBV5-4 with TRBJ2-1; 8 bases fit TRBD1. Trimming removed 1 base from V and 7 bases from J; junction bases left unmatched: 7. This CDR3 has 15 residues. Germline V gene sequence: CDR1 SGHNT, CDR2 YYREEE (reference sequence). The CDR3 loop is CASSLWQGARNEQFF. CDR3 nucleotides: TGTGCCAGCAGCTTGTGGCAGGGGGCAAGAAATGAGCAGTTCTTC.

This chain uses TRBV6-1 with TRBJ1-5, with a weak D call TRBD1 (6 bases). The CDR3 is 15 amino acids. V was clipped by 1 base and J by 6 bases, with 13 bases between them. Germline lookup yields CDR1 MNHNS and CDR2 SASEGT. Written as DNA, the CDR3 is TGTGCCAGCAGTGAAGGGGGGGGCCGCTTTCAGCCCCAGCATTTT. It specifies CASSEGGGRFQPQHF.

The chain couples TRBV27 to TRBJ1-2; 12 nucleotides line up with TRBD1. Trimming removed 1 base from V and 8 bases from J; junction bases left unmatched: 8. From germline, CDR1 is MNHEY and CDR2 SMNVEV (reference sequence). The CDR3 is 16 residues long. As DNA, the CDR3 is TGTGCCAGCAGTTTATGGGGGGACAGGGGGCGACGGGGCTACACCTTC. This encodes CASSLWGDRGRRGYTF.

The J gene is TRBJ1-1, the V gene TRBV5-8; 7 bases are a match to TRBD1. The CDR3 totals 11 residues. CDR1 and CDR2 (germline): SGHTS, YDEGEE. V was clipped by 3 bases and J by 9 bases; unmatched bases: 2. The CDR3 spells CASSSRGKAFF. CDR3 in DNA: TGTGCCAGCAGCTCCAGGGGGAAAGCTTTCTTT.

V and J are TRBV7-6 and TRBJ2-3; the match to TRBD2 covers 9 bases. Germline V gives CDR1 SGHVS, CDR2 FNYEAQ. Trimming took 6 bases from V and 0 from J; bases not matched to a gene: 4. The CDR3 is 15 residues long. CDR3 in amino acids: CASRLTSGSTDTQYF. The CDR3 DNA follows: TGTGCCAGCAGGCTCACTAGCGGGAGCACAGATACGCAGTATTTT.

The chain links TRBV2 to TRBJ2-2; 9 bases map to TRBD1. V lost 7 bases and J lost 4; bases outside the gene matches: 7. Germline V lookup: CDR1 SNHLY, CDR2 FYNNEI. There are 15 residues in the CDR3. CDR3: CASTTGQGGTGELFF. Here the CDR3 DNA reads TGTGCCAGCACTACGGGACAGGGAGGCACCGGGGAGCTGTTTTTT.